Following are 21 T cell receptor beta chains from one sample sequenced in a study of identical twins. TCRdb re-analysed the 5' RACE reads in MiXCR, keeping a single row per CDR3 protein. The sample yields nearly 900,000 distinct CDR3 sequences, 12% seen once. These same records also appear under a second study, on yellow fever vaccine responses in identical twins.

Sequenced sample: PBMCs. These receptors were obtained from a woman aged 18-35 years in good health.

This clonotype appeared a few times. The chain has TRBV12-3 or TRBV12-4 and TRBJ2-7, with no clear D. V gave up 4 bases and J gave up 0 bases, with 7 bases separating them. The length of the CDR3 is 13 residues. Here the CDR3 DNA reads TGTGCCAGCAGTTCTTTGGGCTCCTACGAGCAGTACTTC. Protein: CASSSLGSYEQYF.

The chain employs TRBV9 and TRBJ2-2; possibly TRBD2 for D (6 bases). Germline CDR1 SGDLS, CDR2 YYNGEE. The CDR3 loop spans 14 amino acids. The V and J ends lost 3 bases and 6 bases respectively, with 12 bases between them. The CDR3 loop is CASSDWRAAGELFF. Written as DNA, the CDR3 is TGTGCCAGCAGCGATTGGAGGGCCGCCGGGGAGCTGTTTTTT.

The CDR3 DNA sequence: TGTGCCAGCAGCCAATGGGGCCTGCTTGAGCAGTTCTTC. Protein product: CASSQWGLLEQFF. The V gene is TRBV14, the J gene TRBJ2-1, with a possible D match to TRBD1 (5 bases). V was cut by 2 bases and J by 9 bases, with 11 bases left in between. The CDR3 covers 13 residues. Looked up from germline, CDR1 is SGHDN and CDR2 is FVKESK.

This clonotype has a handful of counts. This chain links TRBV20-1 with TRBJ1-1; D remains unclear. V was clipped by 0 bases and J by 0 bases, with 11 bases between them. This CDR3 spans 15 amino acids. Germline-derived CDR1 and CDR2 are DFQATT and SNEGSKA (reference sequence). This CDR3 is CSARDGGSVNTEAFF. The CDR3 DNA is TGCAGTGCTAGAGATGGCGGGTCGGTGAACACTGAAGCTTTCTTT.

This clonotype was seen ten or more times. V usage is TRBV12-3 or TRBV12-4 and J usage is TRBJ1-5, with D possibly being TRBD1 (5 bases). Trimming took 6 bases from V and 3 from J, leaving 12 bases between them. The CDR3 is made up of 14 amino acids. CDR3 bases: TGTGCCAGCAGCCCCGGGGGGATCAATCAGCCCCAGCATTTT. It codes for CASSPGGINQPQHF.

This clonotype was found a few times. This chain uses TRBV10-1 with TRBJ2-3, with TRBD2 as a possible D gene (6 bases). V lost 1 base and J lost 11, with 13 bases in between. This CDR3 is 13 amino acids long. Germline V gene data show CDR1 as WNHNN and CDR2 as SYGVQD (reference sequence). As DNA, the CDR3 is TGCGCCAGCAGTGAGTTCCGGGACTCACTGCAGTATTTT. It yields the protein CASSEFRDSLQYF.

This clonotype appeared many times. V is TRBV12-3 or TRBV12-4 and J is TRBJ1-1; no definite D call. The CDR3 has 9 amino acids. Trimming took 8 bases from V and 10 from J, leaving 8 bases between them. Here the CDR3 DNA reads TGTGCCAGCGATCGGCGAGCTTTCTTT. As protein: CASDRRAFF.

The V call is TRBV7-9, the J call TRBJ2-7; the D is unclear. Trimming left V 5 bases short and J 3 bases short, with 17 bases between. The CDR3 extends over 15 amino acids. Germline-derived CDR1 and CDR2 are SEHNR and FQNEAQ (reference sequence). Here the CDR3 reads CASSAGGLANYEQYV. The CDR3 DNA sequence: TGTGCCAGCAGCGCAGGTGGTCTCGCGAACTACGAGCAGTACGTC.

This clonotype was counted at least ten times. The V gene is TRBV7-9, the J gene TRBJ2-2; the D gene is possibly TRBD1 (5 bases). The CDR3 is made up of 13 amino acids. Germline CDR1 SEHNR, CDR2 FQNEAQ (reference sequence). V was shortened by 9 bases and J by 2 bases, with 10 bases between the two germline ends. The CDR3 region has the DNA TGTGCCAGGGACACCCTAAACACCGGGGAGCTGTTTTTT. The encoded protein is CARDTLNTGELFF.

This clonotype was seen only a few times. The chain employs TRBV18 and TRBJ2-5; 9 positions match TRBD2. Germline values: CDR1 KGHSH, CDR2 LQKENI. This CDR3 has 15 residues. V gave up 8 bases and J gave up 3 bases; unmatched junction bases: 10. The CDR3: CASARTSARKETQYF. The CDR3 DNA is TGTGCCAGCGCCCGGACTAGCGCCCGGAAAGAGACCCAGTACTTC.

This clonotype was picked up a small number of times. J is TRBJ2-7 and V is TRBV5-1, with TRBD2 matching 8 bases. The V gene's germline CDR1 is SGHRS and CDR2 YFSETQ. J gave up 2 bases and V 0 bases, and 4 bases lay outside the gene matches. CDR3 length: 15 amino acids. This CDR3 reads CASSLELAEPYEQYF. The CDR3 region has the DNA TGCGCCAGCAGCTTGGAACTAGCGGAGCCCTACGAGCAGTACTTC.

This sequence joins TRBV19 and TRBJ2-7; 9 nucleotides align to TRBD1. This CDR3 is built from 13 residues. Germline V gene sequence: CDR1 LNHDA, CDR2 SQIVND (reference sequence). V lost 7 bases to trimming and J lost 4 bases; unmatched junction nucleotides: 5. The CDR3 here is CASMGTGLYEQYF. In nucleotides, the CDR3 is TGTGCCAGTATGGGGACAGGGCTTTACGAGCAGTACTTC.

This clonotype was counted only a few times. The V and J genes are TRBV4-2 and TRBJ2-7, with D unclear. This CDR3 has 14 residues. Trimming took off 1 base at V and 0 bases at J, with 7 bases between the two ends. The germline gives CDR1 LGHNA, CDR2 YNFKEQ. The CDR3 bases are TGTGCCAGCAGCCAAGGCACTCTCTCCTACGAGCAGTACTTC. Its protein is CASSQGTLSYEQYF.

The chain is built from TRBV11-2 and TRBJ2-5, with D perhaps TRBD2 (6 bases). This CDR3 is 14 amino acids long. V was trimmed by 6 bases and J by 5 bases, leaving 16 bases between them. Germline loops: CDR1 SGHAT, CDR2 FQNNGV. Here the CDR3 reads CASRMGGRTETQYF. CDR3 DNA sequence: TGTGCCAGCAGGATGGGAGGTAGAACGGAGACCCAGTACTTC.

The rearrangement joins TRBV29-1 to TRBJ2-3; no firm D call. Between the trimmed V and J ends, which lost 6 bases and 6 bases, there was a span of 7 bases. This CDR3 has 10 amino acids. From germline, CDR1 is SQVTM and CDR2 ANQGSEA. The chain's CDR3 is CSVKQDTQYF. CDR3 nucleotides: TGCAGCGTCAAGCAGGATACGCAGTATTTT.

The V gene is TRBV5-1, the J gene TRBJ2-3, with 13 bases that match TRBD2. V shed 0 bases and J 6 bases; nucleotides not matched to a gene: 4. Germline V gene lookup returns CDR1 SGHRS and CDR2 YFSETQ. The CDR3 length is 16 residues. CDR3 residues: CASSLAWTSGSDTQYF. In DNA, the CDR3 is TGCGCCAGCAGCTTGGCGTGGACTAGCGGGAGTGATACGCAGTATTTT.

This rearrangement joins TRBV29-1 to TRBJ1-1; possibly TRBD1 for D (6 bases). The V end was cut by 7 bases, the J end by 3 bases, with 9 bases between. The CDR3 totals 11 residues. Germline values: CDR1 SQVTM, CDR2 ANQGSEA. As DNA, the CDR3 is TGCAGCGGTAACAGGGACACTGAAGCTTTCTTT. Amino acid sequence: CSGNRDTEAFF.

This chain connects TRBV10-3 to TRBJ1-2, with 10 bases that match TRBD1. CDR1 is ENHRY and CDR2 is SYGVKD in the germline V gene. The CDR3 runs 14 residues. The V gene end was trimmed by 10 bases and the J gene end by 1 base; junction bases not matched to a gene: 6. The CDR3 sequence: CATLGTGDNYGYTF. In DNA form, the CDR3 reads TGTGCCACTCTCGGGACAGGGGATAACTATGGCTACACCTTC.

Only a few counts were recorded for this clonotype. The chain's CDR3 is CASTIYAQGSSRGEQFF. Written as DNA, the CDR3 is TGTGCCAGCACAATATACGCTCAGGGGTCCAGCCGGGGTGAGCAGTTCTTC. This sequence joins TRBV12-3 or TRBV12-4 and TRBJ2-1; D is possibly TRBD1 (6 bases). With 7 bases removed from V and 9 bases from J, the gap between germline ends came to 28 bases. This CDR3 has 17 amino acids.

The chain joins TRBV5-5 to TRBJ1-2, with a possible D match to TRBD1 (5 bases). Germline-derived CDR1 and CDR2 are SGHKS and YYEKEE (reference sequence). Trimming took 4 bases from V and 8 from J, leaving 15 bases between them. The CDR3 has 13 amino acids. The CDR3 DNA reads TGTGCCAGCAGCGCACCCCAGGGAGGGGGCTACACCTTC. Translating it yields CASSAPQGGGYTF.

About this clonotype: The missing conserved phenylalanine or tryptophan at the end of this CDR3 makes a read error likely. The chain uses TRBV3-1 and TRBJ2-5; D is perhaps TRBD1 (5 bases). CDR3 length equals 13 residues. Between the trimmed V and J ends, which lost 3 bases and 7 bases, there was a span of 12 bases. Germline lookup yields CDR1 LGHDT and CDR2 YNNKEL (reference sequence). The CDR3 nucleotides are TGTGCCAGCAGCCAGGGCAGGGAAGCGACCCAGTACTCC. Protein product: CASSQGREATQYS.